These 25 T cell receptor beta chains came from one sample sequenced in a study of T cells after yellow fever vaccination. From the 5' RACE reads, TCRdb called clonotypes with MiXCR, one entry per CDR3 protein. The data hold 120,000 or so distinct CDR3 sequences, with about 8.4% observed a single time. The source material was CD8+ T cells sorted from PBMCs, sampled on the day of the yellow fever booster vaccination. These receptor sequences come from a young man who received the YFV17D yellow fever vaccine.

This clonotype was observed many times. In DNA, the CDR3 is TGCGCCAGCAGCCCGCATGGACGGGTAGACTACGAGCAGTACTTC. Translated, it gives CASSPHGRVDYEQYF. The chain uses TRBV4-1 and TRBJ2-7; D not certain. This CDR3 contains 15 residues. Germline lookup yields CDR1 MGHRA and CDR2 YSYEKL. V lost 4 bases and J lost 3, with 16 bases in between.

V and J are TRBV6-6 and TRBJ1-2; 10 bases align to TRBD1. This CDR3 spans 13 amino acids. Germline CDR1 and CDR2: MNHNY and SVGAGI (reference sequence). V lost 5 bases to trimming and J lost 8 bases; unmatched junction nucleotides: 5. The CDR3 loop reads CASSPGTGEGYTF. CDR3 DNA sequence: TGTGCCAGCAGTCCCGGGACAGGGGAGGGCTACACCTTC.

J is TRBJ1-5 and V is TRBV2; 7 nucleotides line up with TRBD1. This CDR3 has 15 amino acids. CDR1 SNHLY and CDR2 FYNNEI come from the germline V gene. V lost 6 bases, J lost 0 bases, and 5 bases stayed unmatched. CDR3 sequence: CASSPGTASNQPQHF. CDR3 nucleotides: TGTGCCAGCAGCCCCGGGACAGCTAGCAATCAGCCCCAGCATTTT. Full variable domain (remainder filled in from reference TRBV2 and TRBJ1-5): EPEVTQTPSHQVTQMGQEVILRCVPISNHLYFYWYRQILGQKVEFLVSFYNNEISEKSEIFDDQFSVERPDGSNFTLKIRSTKLEDSAMYFCASSPGTASNQPQHFGDGTRLSIL.

This clonotype was counted only a few times. The chain is built from TRBV12-3 or TRBV12-4 and TRBJ1-1, with D possibly TRBD1 on 5 matching bases. With 3 bases removed from V and 11 bases from J, the gap between germline ends came to 16 bases. The CDR3 is made up of 13 amino acids. CDR3 loop: CASSLGPLARAFF. The CDR3, as DNA: TGTGCCAGCAGTTTGGGGCCCCTCGCGAGGGCTTTCTTT.

This rearrangement joins TRBV14 to TRBJ2-1; D is unclear. CDR1 and CDR2 from the germline V gene are SGHDN and FVKESK. The CDR3 consists of 13 residues. The V end was cut by 4 bases, the J end by 8 bases, with 12 bases between. This CDR3 reads CASSRVIGDEQFF. The DNA of the CDR3 is TGTGCCAGCAGCCGTGTGATTGGGGATGAGCAGTTCTTC.

The rearrangement joins TRBV11-2 to TRBJ2-7; 13 bases fit TRBD2. The CDR3 loop spans 16 amino acids. The trim removed 4 bases at V and 0 bases at J, leaving 3 bases unmatched. Per germline, CDR1 SGHAT and CDR2 FQNNGV. For the CDR3, the DNA is TGTGCCAGCAGCTCACTAGCGGGGGGGCCCTCCTACGAGCAGTACTTC. Translating gives CASSSLAGGPSYEQYF.

This clonotype was counted a few times. The V and J genes are TRBV20-1 and TRBJ2-1; D is unresolved. V was trimmed by 6 bases and J by 3 bases, leaving 15 bases between them. The germline V gene encodes CDR1 DFQATT and CDR2 SNEGSKA (reference sequence). The CDR3 is 14 residues long. The DNA of the CDR3 is TGCAGTGCGATCCCGGGCTTTCACTACAATGAGCAGTTCTTC. Amino acid sequence: CSAIPGFHYNEQFF.

The rearrangement uses TRBV20-1 and TRBJ2-7, with D perhaps TRBD1 (6 bases). Trimming pared 5 bases from V and 2 bases from J, leaving 13 bases between. The CDR3 runs to 13 residues. CDR1 is DFQATT and CDR2 is SNEGSKA in the germline V gene (reference sequence). The CDR3 reads CSAWTASAYEQYF. The CDR3 nucleotides read TGCAGTGCTTGGACAGCCTCAGCCTACGAGCAGTACTTC.

The chain combines TRBV5-1 with TRBJ1-3; the match to TRBD1 covers 8 bases. The germline gives CDR1 SGHRS, CDR2 YFSETQ. CDR3 size: 16 residues. Trimming removed 5 bases from V and 0 bases from J; junction bases left unmatched: 7. This chain's CDR3 is CASSPGTGLSGNTIYF. In nucleotides, the CDR3 is TGCGCCAGCAGTCCCGGGACAGGTCTCTCTGGAAACACCATATATTTT.

This clonotype was observed at least ten times. The chain is built from TRBV4-2 and TRBJ1-4, with 9 bases identical to TRBD1. V trimming: 0 bases; J trimming: 8 bases; junction bases outside the gene matches: 7. The CDR3 spans 16 residues. CDR1 is LGHNA and CDR2 is YNFKEQ in the germline V gene. The CDR3 DNA follows: TGTGCCAGCAGCCAAGATCCGGGACAGGGTGGGGAAAAACTGTTTTTT. Protein sequence: CASSQDPGQGGEKLFF.

This clonotype was counted ten times or more. J is TRBJ1-6 and V is TRBV7-9; the match to TRBD1 covers 9 bases. The germline gives CDR1 SEHNR, CDR2 FQNEAQ (reference sequence). The CDR3 totals 16 residues. Unmatched junction bases numbered 5, after V lost 4 bases and J lost 4 bases. The CDR3: CASSSWGQGYNSPLHF. The DNA for the CDR3 is TGTGCCAGCAGCTCTTGGGGACAGGGTTATAATTCACCCCTCCACTTT. The complete variable domain, with remaining parts taken from reference TRBV7-9 and TRBJ1-6, reads DTGVSQNPRHKITKRGQNVTFRCDPISEHNRLYWYRQTLGQGPEFLTYFQNEAQLEKSRLLSDRFSAERPKGSFSTLEIQRTEQGDSAMYLCASSSWGQGYNSPLHFGNGTRLTVT.

This clonotype was seen ten or more times. This chain uses TRBV7-8 with TRBJ2-1, with D perhaps being TRBD1 or TRBD2 (6 bases each). V gave up 1 base and J gave up 6 bases, with 13 bases separating them. In germline, CDR1 is SGHVS, CDR2 FQNEAQ. The CDR3 has 15 residues. CDR3 DNA sequence: TGTGCCAGCAGCTTAGAGGGGGGTGTGGGCAATGAGCAGTTCTTC. It translates to CASSLEGGVGNEQFF.

This chain uses TRBV20-1 with TRBJ1-4; D unresolved. The CDR3 has 15 amino acids. Germline loops: CDR1 DFQATT, CDR2 SNEGSKA (reference sequence). V lost 0 bases to trimming and J lost 4 bases, with 12 bases between them. This chain's CDR3 is CSARDPRDFNEKLFF. The CDR3 bases are TGCAGTGCTAGAGATCCCCGTGACTTTAATGAAAAACTGTTTTTT.

V gene TRBV14 combines with J gene TRBJ2-7, with 11 bases lining up with TRBD2. From germline, CDR1 is SGHDN and CDR2 FVKESK. This CDR3 contains 18 residues. The ends lost 0 bases at V and 6 bases at J; junction bases unmatched: 13. The CDR3 nucleotides read TGTGCCAGCAGCCAAGATCCTGTAGCGGGGGGGTCAAATGGCGAGCAGTACTTC. Its protein product is CASSQDPVAGGSNGEQYF.

V and J are TRBV4-1 and TRBJ2-1, with TRBD2 matching 10 bases. Per germline, CDR1 MGHRA and CDR2 YSYEKL. The CDR3 has 16 residues. V dropped 3 bases and J dropped 0; count of bases not matched to a gene: 2. The CDR3 DNA reads TGCGCCAGCAGCCAGGAGCGGGGGGGCTCCTACAATGAGCAGTTCTTC. This translates into CASSQERGGSYNEQFF.

The gene calls are TRBV6-5 and TRBJ1-1; D call uncertain. The CDR3 sequence is 15 residues long. The ends were cut back, 2 bases at V and 1 base at J, with 11 bases in the middle. Per germline, CDR1 MNHEY and CDR2 SVGAGI. The CDR3 here is CASSYESDGNTEAFF. CDR3 DNA: TGTGCCAGCAGTTACGAGTCGGACGGGAACACTGAAGCTTTCTTT.

This clonotype was counted between two and nine times. This chain uses TRBV7-9 with TRBJ1-1, with TRBD1 identical over 7 bases. The CDR3 loop spans 15 amino acids. With V trimmed by 1 base and J by 11 bases, 13 bases remained unmatched. Germline assignment: CDR1 SEHNR and CDR2 FQNEAQ (reference sequence). This chain's CDR3 is CASSLGLRQGEDAFF. In DNA, the CDR3 is TGTGCCAGCAGCTTAGGGTTGAGACAGGGAGAGGATGCTTTCTTT.

The chain joins TRBV6-6 to TRBJ1-5; the D gene is possibly TRBD1 (5 bases). Germline CDR1 reads MNHNY; CDR2 reads SVGAGI (reference sequence). The CDR3 length is 14 residues. Trimming shortened V by 2 bases and J by 6 bases, and 11 bases separated the two germline ends. This chain's CDR3 is CASSYLGGPQPQHF. The CDR3 DNA is TGTGCCAGCAGTTACCTCGGGGGACCTCAGCCCCAGCATTTT.

This chain connects TRBV2 to TRBJ1-2; D is unclear. The CDR3 has 15 residues. CDR1 and CDR2 (germline): SNHLY, FYNNEI. V was pared by 7 bases and J by 4 bases, with 19 bases between. The CDR3 here is CASKPSGGVRYGYTF. CDR3 in DNA: TGTGCCAGCAAACCCTCCGGTGGAGTGCGCTATGGCTACACCTTC. Full variable domain (rest looked up from reference TRBV2 and TRBJ1-2): EPEVTQTPSHQVTQMGQEVILRCVPISNHLYFYWYRQILGQKVEFLVSFYNNEISEKSEIFDDQFSVERPDGSNFTLKIRSTKLEDSAMYFCASKPSGGVRYGYTFGSGTRLTVV.

This clonotype occurred a few times. The rearrangement uses TRBV12-3 or TRBV12-4 and TRBJ1-4; 7 positions match TRBD1. The CDR3 consists of 14 residues. V was clipped by 6 bases and J by 5 bases; unmatched bases: 6. The CDR3 protein is CASSPGQRNEKLFF. The CDR3 coding sequence is TGTGCCAGCAGCCCGGGACAGAGGAATGAAAAACTGTTTTTT.

This clonotype was picked up a small number of times. J is TRBJ2-2 and V is TRBV14; D perhaps matches TRBD1 (5 bases). V gave up 0 bases and J gave up 9 bases, with 11 bases separating them. The CDR3 runs to 14 residues. Germline V gives CDR1 SGHDN, CDR2 FVKESK. The CDR3 loop reads CASSQEGASRELFF. Here the CDR3 DNA reads TGTGCCAGCAGCCAAGAAGGGGCTAGTCGGGAGCTGTTTTTT.

About this clonotype itself: A junction boundary mismatches the germline segment, possibly from a read error. The CDR3 nucleotides read TGTGCCAGCAGCGAAACTAGCGGGGCAGCCTACAATGATCAGTTCTTC. Amino acid sequence: CASSETSGAAYNDQFF. The rearrangement joins TRBV7-3 to TRBJ2-1; 10 bases match TRBD2. The CDR3 totals 16 residues. CDR1 and CDR2 from the germline V gene are SGHTA and FQGTGA.

This clonotype was picked up a small number of times. The chain employs TRBV7-9 and TRBJ2-7; D is undetermined. V was pared by 3 bases and J by 0 bases, with 6 bases between. The CDR3 sequence is 13 residues long. CDR1 SEHNR and CDR2 FQNEAQ come from the germline V gene (reference sequence). The CDR3 here is CASSFLSSYEQYV. CDR3 coding DNA: TGTGCCAGCAGCTTCTTGAGCTCCTACGAGCAGTACGTC.

The DNA of the CDR3 is TGTGCCAGCAGTTTTACAGGGGCTAGCAATCAGCCCCAGCATTTT. Amino acids: CASSFTGASNQPQHF. The chain carries TRBV27 and TRBJ1-5; 7 bases align to TRBD1. The CDR3 is 15 amino acids. Germline loops: CDR1 MNHEY, CDR2 SMNVEV (reference sequence). V shed 3 bases and J 0 bases; nucleotides not matched to a gene: 2.

This clonotype showed up many times. The CDR3 sequence: CASSISSYEQYF. CDR3 nucleotides: TGTGCCAGCTCGATCTCGTCCTACGAGCAGTACTTC. The chain is built from TRBV6-2 or TRBV6-3 and TRBJ2-7; the D is unclear. The CDR3 is made up of 12 amino acids. Trimming left V 8 bases short and J 1 base short, with 9 bases between. Germline V CDR1 and CDR2: MNHEY, SVGEGT.